The sequence of this T cell receptor beta chain was determined in a study of cytomegalovirus exposure and HLA in healthy donors. The CDR3 runs to 13 residues. CDR1 GTSNPN and CDR2 SVGIG come from the germline V gene (reference sequence). The V gene lost 1 base and the J gene lost 6 bases, with 7 bases spanning the gap. TCRdb's table, derived via immunoSEQ multiplex PCR, lists solely in-frame clones and lacks some. Among over 100,000 clones listed, about 88% were seen once. This clone was counted between two and nine times. This TCR derives from a woman younger than 30 in good health and CMV-seronegative. The chain links TRBV30 to TRBJ1-6; no clear D. The sequencing input was PBMCs. CDR3 region: CAWSAGGNSPLHF. Written as DNA, the CDR3 is TGTGCCTGGAGTGCCGGCGGTAATTCACCCCTCCACTTT.